This T cell receptor (beta chain) came from a study of cytomegalovirus exposure and HLA in healthy donors. Study-wide points: Researchers left out some V segments, among them TRBV6-2 and TRBV6-3, as indistinguishable. The authors considered a cluster of highly shared sequence variants likely to be a sequencing artifact.

On this clone: Its cognate antigen is unknown.

The germline V gene encodes CDR1 SQVTM and CDR2 ANQGSEA. Between the trimmed V and J ends, which lost 4 bases and 3 bases, there was a span of 6 bases. This CDR3 has 11 residues. The PCR used 60 Vbeta and 13 Jbeta primers. Sequencing used immunoSEQ multiplex PCR; TCRdb keeps in-frame clones, though not all of them. The sample holds about 92,000 clones; over 75% are singletons and the top ten take approximately 1.2%. The V and J genes are TRBV29-1 and TRBJ1-1; no firm D call. Sample: PBMCs. The source of this sequence is a girl aged 2 to 9 in good health and CMV-seropositive. The CDR3 region has the DNA TGCAGCGTTGGGCCCTACACTGAAGCTTTCTTT. It yields the protein CSVGPYTEAFF.